The source of this T cell receptor beta chain is a study of cytomegalovirus exposure and HLA in healthy donors. Findings and caveats of the study: As a later analysis showed, a missense DCLRE1C variant was linked to trimming of TCR beta V- and J-genes.

On this clone: The antigen is not known.

PCR amplification relied on 60 Vbeta primers (plus 13 Jbeta primers). Sequenced by immunoSEQ multiplex PCR; TCRdb stores in-frame clones only, minus some. The sample has 140,000 to 150,000 clones; 78% are singletons. The CDR3 spans 14 residues. V was pared by 6 bases and J by 4 bases, with 15 bases between. Germline V gene data show CDR1 as WNHNN and CDR2 as SYGVQD (reference sequence). This sequence was found in a man in his forties in good health and CMV-seropositive. Sequencing was performed on PBMCs. The chain couples TRBV10-1 to TRBJ1-2; perhaps TRBD1 as D (5 bases). The CDR3 DNA reads as TGCGCCAGCAGCCAGACGGGGGAGGGCTATGGCTACACCTTC. Translated, it gives CASSQTGEGYGYTF.